The clone carrying this T cell receptor beta chain has more than one count but fewer than ten. Its antigen is currently unknown. The sample is drawn from a study of T cells after yellow fever vaccination. Turning to the study itself: SMART-Seq v4 Ultra Low Input handled preparation of low-cell-number fractions. Findings of the study overall: Compared with primary, the secondary response was weaker and peaked at day 5, not 15.

The CDR3 runs 13 residues. Trimming stripped 0 bases from V and 8 bases from J, with 8 bases between. The germline V gene encodes CDR1 SGHDT and CDR2 YYEEEE. The TCR cDNA carried a universal primer site and UMIs from 5'RACE template switching. TCRdb fed the 5' RACE reads into MiXCR, producing one record per CDR3 protein. The sample shows fewer than 350,000 distinct CDR3 sequences, roughly 4% of them seen only once. This chain links TRBV5-6 with TRBJ1-4; no clear D. The sample here was PBMCs, taken on the day of the yellow fever booster vaccination. The source of this sequence is a man between 18 and 29 years old who received the YFV17D yellow fever vaccine. The CDR3 reads CASSLVPSEKLFF. CDR3 nucleotide sequence: TGTGCCAGCAGCTTGGTCCCCTCAGAAAAACTGTTTTTT. Full variable domain (missing parts from reference TRBV5-6 and TRBJ1-4): DAGVTQSPTHLIKTRGQQVTLRCSPKSGHDTVSWYQQALGQGPQFIFQYYEEEERQRGNFPDRFSGHQFPNYSSELNVNALLLGDSALYLCASSLVPSEKLFFGSGTQLSVL.